The 29 T cell receptor beta chains listed next were all sequenced from one sample in a study of blood T cell repertoires in COVID-19. Repertoires were generated with immunoSEQ multiplex PCR, while TCRdb's copy carries only in-frame clones and drops some. Here the sample spans about 30,000 clones, roughly nine tenths being singletons. The sequenced material came from peripheral blood. The receptors were sampled from a human donor with active COVID-19. The donor label of this sample is uncertain.

The chain combines TRBV5-1 with TRBJ2-1; no firm D call. V was shortened by 0 bases and J by 0 bases, with 7 bases between the two germline ends. Looked up from germline, CDR1 is SGHRS and CDR2 is YFSETQ. CDR3 length equals 15 residues. CDR3 in amino acids: CASSLEQHSYNEQFF. CDR3 sequence (DNA): TGCGCCAGCAGCTTGGAACAGCACTCCTACAATGAGCAGTTCTTC.

This clone was counted a single time. CDR3 nucleotide sequence: TGTGCCATCAGTGGGACTAGCACGATAGATACGCAGTATTTT. This translates into CAISGTSTIDTQYF. The chain joins TRBV10-3 to TRBJ2-3; TRBD2 agrees at 8 bases. CDR3 size: 14 residues. Germline V gene data show CDR1 as ENHRY and CDR2 as SYGVKD. J lost 5 bases, V lost 4 bases, and 5 bases had no gene match.

The J gene is TRBJ1-1, the V gene TRBV9; TRBD1 matches at 10 bases. The CDR3 totals 14 residues. The ends lost 3 bases at V and 5 bases at J; junction bases unmatched: 4. Germline V CDR1 and CDR2: SGDLS, YYNGEE. DNA of the CDR3: TGTGCCAGCAGCGCCGGACAGGGGGAAACTGAAGCTTTCTTT. Amino acids: CASSAGQGETEAFF.

This clone was seen more than once but under ten times. The CDR3 here is CASSLPGEGGTDTQYF. CDR3 nucleotide sequence: TGTGCCAGCAGCTTACCCGGGGAGGGGGGCACAGATACGCAGTATTTT. The chain couples TRBV7-8 to TRBJ2-3, with D possibly matching TRBD2 (7 bases). This CDR3 is built from 16 residues. Germline CDR1 is SGHVS and CDR2 is FQNEAQ. V lost 2 bases to trimming and J lost 1 base, with 13 bases between them.

This clone showed up just a few times. The CDR3 coding sequence is TGCGCCAGCAGTGGAGGGGGATCTGGAAACACCATATATTTT. Translating gives CASSGGGSGNTIYF. The chain links TRBV10-1 to TRBJ1-3; the D gene is possibly TRBD1 (6 bases). Germline V gene sequence: CDR1 WNHNN, CDR2 SYGVQD (reference sequence). This CDR3 comprises 14 residues. V lost 4 bases and J lost 1, with 8 bases in between.

The CDR3 sequence is CASSDRGRDTEAFF. The CDR3, as DNA: TGTGCCAGTTCGGACAGGGGGCGGGACACTGAAGCTTTCTTT. The chain combines TRBV19 with TRBJ1-1; 11 bases are shared with TRBD1. The CDR3 sequence is 14 residues long. In germline, CDR1 is LNHDA, CDR2 SQIVND (reference sequence). V lost 8 bases, J lost 3 bases, and 5 bases stayed unmatched.

This chain connects TRBV6-5 to TRBJ2-1; D is perhaps TRBD2 (5 bases). Germline loops: CDR1 MNHEY, CDR2 SVGAGI. The V end lost 0 bases, the J end lost 3 bases, and 9 bases lay between the germline ends. The CDR3 extends over 15 amino acids. The CDR3 loop is CASSYSLAHYNEQFF. CDR3 sequence (DNA): TGTGCCAGCAGTTACTCTCTAGCCCACTACAATGAGCAGTTCTTC.

The chain combines TRBV18 with TRBJ1-2, with D tentatively TRBD1 (6 bases). The CDR3 extends over 14 amino acids. Germline values: CDR1 KGHSH, CDR2 LQKENI. Trimming cost V 5 bases and J 2 bases, with 12 bases left between them. CDR3 DNA sequence: TGTGCCAGCTCAGACGCGGACAGAAACTATGGCTACACCTTC. Protein product: CASSDADRNYGYTF.

The sample holds a few counts of this clone. The chain is built from TRBV4-2 and TRBJ2-7, with 7 positions matching TRBD2. Looked up from germline, CDR1 is LGHNA and CDR2 is YNFKEQ. CDR3 length: 14 amino acids. V trimming: 1 base; J trimming: 2 bases; junction bases outside the gene matches: 2. The DNA for the CDR3 is TGTGCCAGCAGCCAAGGTACTAGCGCCTACGAGCAGTACTTC. This sequence encodes CASSQGTSAYEQYF.

This clone was seen just once. The chain has TRBV3-1 (or the pseudogene TRBV3-2) and TRBJ2-2, with 10 bases aligning to TRBD2. Germline assignment: CDR1 LGHDT and CDR2 YNNKEL (reference sequence). The CDR3 runs to 16 residues. The J segment lost 6 bases and the V segment lost 1 base, leaving 5 bases of the junction unmatched. The CDR3 sequence: CASSQVVLAGAGELFF. The CDR3 DNA follows: TGTGCCAGCAGCCAAGTAGTCCTAGCGGGGGCCGGGGAGCTGTTTTTT.

Here the CDR3 DNA reads TGTGCCAGCAGCCTACAGGGGGCTCGGGAGACCCAGTACTTC. Protein sequence: CASSLQGARETQYF. This chain links TRBV5-5 with TRBJ2-5; TRBD1 agrees at 9 bases. From germline, CDR1 is SGHKS and CDR2 YYEKEE (reference sequence). The CDR3 contains 14 residues. V shed 4 bases, J shed 5 bases, and the junction held 6 bases outside the gene matches.

The genes are TRBV6-1 and TRBJ2-1; D ambiguous. V was pared by 3 bases and J by 9 bases, with 9 bases between. This CDR3 spans 12 amino acids. Germline V gene lookup returns CDR1 MNHNS and CDR2 SASEGT. The CDR3 region is CASSDGLAEQFF. CDR3 sequence (DNA): TGTGCCAGCAGTGACGGGTTGGCTGAGCAGTTCTTC.

This clone came up a few times. The CDR3 loop reads CASSLKPAGFFYEQYF. CDR3 DNA: TGTGCCAGCAGTTTAAAACCAGCGGGCTTTTTCTACGAGCAGTACTTC. V and J are TRBV27 and TRBJ2-7; a weak D match, TRBD2 (6 bases). CDR3 length equals 16 residues. Looked up from germline, CDR1 is MNHEY and CDR2 is SMNVEV (reference sequence). Trimming left V 2 bases short and J 3 bases short, with 17 bases between.

CDR3 in amino acids: CASSLPEENEQFF. CDR3 DNA: TGTGCCAGCAGTTTACCAGAGGAGAATGAGCAGTTCTTC. This sequence joins TRBV28 and TRBJ2-1; D is undetermined. From germline, CDR1 is MDHEN and CDR2 SYDVKM. V lost 2 bases and J 7 bases, leaving 9 bases between the germline ends. This CDR3 comprises 13 residues.

The chain has TRBV27 and TRBJ2-7, with 9 bases fitting TRBD1. The J segment lost 4 bases and the V segment lost 6 bases, leaving 10 bases of the junction unmatched. This CDR3 has 15 residues. Looked up from germline, CDR1 is MNHEY and CDR2 is SMNVEV (reference sequence). The CDR3 sequence: CASSKSGTGRYEQYF. CDR3 bases: TGTGCCAGCAGCAAGTCCGGGACAGGGAGGTACGAGCAGTACTTC.

The V gene is TRBV18, the J gene TRBJ1-2; no reliable D call. In germline, CDR1 is KGHSH, CDR2 LQKENI. V was trimmed by 3 bases and J by 6 bases, leaving 11 bases between them. This CDR3 spans 13 amino acids. The CDR3 DNA reads as TGTGCCAGCTCACCCAGACAAAACGATGGCTACACCTTC. Encoded protein: CASSPRQNDGYTF.

The V call is TRBV6-5, the J call TRBJ1-3; perhaps TRBD1 as D (5 bases). Between the trimmed V and J ends, which lost 0 bases and 0 bases, there was a span of 9 bases. The CDR3 length is 16 residues. Germline assignment: CDR1 MNHEY and CDR2 SVGAGI. CDR3: CASSYSGLTSGNTIYF. The CDR3 region has the DNA TGTGCCAGCAGTTACTCGGGACTGACCTCTGGAAACACCATATATTTT.

The chain carries TRBV28 and TRBJ2-7, with TRBD2 matching over 7 bases. Losses at the gene ends were 6 bases for V and 4 bases for J; bases not matched to a gene: 15. Germline V lookup: CDR1 MDHEN, CDR2 SYDVKM. The CDR3 sequence is 16 residues long. In DNA, the CDR3 is TGTGCCAGCAGCTATCTGACGCCACGACTAGCTTACGAGCAGTACTTC. Its protein product is CASSYLTPRLAYEQYF.

This sequence joins TRBV5-1 and TRBJ2-1, with TRBD1 matching 11 bases. There are 16 residues in the CDR3. Germline CDR1 SGHRS, CDR2 YFSETQ. The trim removed 5 bases at V and 7 bases at J, leaving 11 bases unmatched. The CDR3 here is CASSFVGTGGVNEQFF. DNA of the CDR3: TGCGCCAGCAGTTTTGTGGGGACAGGGGGTGTGAATGAGCAGTTCTTC.

The V call is TRBV25-1, the J call TRBJ1-1; TRBD1 might be the D (5 bases). CDR3 length: 11 amino acids. Germline-derived CDR1 and CDR2 are MGHDK and SYGVNS. V lost 4 bases to trimming and J lost 6 bases, with 6 bases between them. The CDR3 protein is CASSVRAEAFF. CDR3 coding DNA: TGTGCCAGCAGTGTCAGGGCTGAAGCTTTCTTT.

This clone was observed a single time. The chain carries TRBV27 and TRBJ2-5; the match to TRBD1 covers 7 bases. Germline V CDR1 and CDR2: MNHEY, SMNVEV (reference sequence). V was clipped by 8 bases and J by 0 bases; unmatched bases: 9. This CDR3 comprises 15 residues. DNA of the CDR3: TGTGCCAGCGGACATGACAGGGTTTACCAAGAGACCCAGTACTTC. Encoded protein: CASGHDRVYQETQYF.

The chain links TRBV6-5 to TRBJ1-5; weak D call: TRBD1 (6 bases). Germline loops: CDR1 MNHEY, CDR2 SVGAGI. CDR3 length: 13 amino acids. Trimming removed 7 bases from V and 2 bases from J, with 9 bases in between. CDR3 nucleotides: TGTGCCAGCACCGAGGGGGGCAATCAGCCCCAGCATTTT. Protein product: CASTEGGNQPQHF.

The V call is TRBV27, the J call TRBJ2-7, with D perhaps matching TRBD1 (6 bases). The V and J ends lost 0 bases and 0 bases respectively, with 12 bases between them. CDR3 length equals 16 residues. Per the germline V gene, CDR1 is MNHEY and CDR2 is SMNVEV (reference sequence). DNA for the CDR3: TGTGCCAGCAGTTTATCCCCACAGGGCAACTCCTACGAGCAGTACTTC. Amino acid sequence: CASSLSPQGNSYEQYF.

The chain uses TRBV9 and TRBJ1-3, with D hard to call. The CDR3 is made up of 13 amino acids. The germline CDR1 and CDR2 sequences are SGDLS and YYNGEE. Trimming took off 3 bases at V and 4 bases at J, with 8 bases between the two ends. CDR3 in amino acids: CASSESTGNTIYF. In DNA form, the CDR3 reads TGTGCCAGCAGCGAATCTACGGGAAACACCATATATTTT.

This rearrangement joins TRBV7-3 to TRBJ2-1; possible D gene TRBD1, 6 bases. Germline assignment: CDR1 SGHTA and CDR2 FQGTGA. CDR3 length: 13 residues. Trimming took 5 bases from V and 7 from J, leaving 12 bases between them. The CDR3, as DNA: TGTGCCAGCAGCAATTCCCAGGGGAATGAGCAGTTCTTC. Translating it yields CASSNSQGNEQFF.

This rearrangement joins TRBV6-1 to TRBJ2-7; no definite D call. The CDR3 has 15 residues. Germline-derived CDR1 and CDR2 are MNHNS and SASEGT. V was cut by 0 bases and J by 3 bases, with 12 bases left in between. The CDR3 DNA reads TGTGCCAGCAGTGAAGCCGATGTAGGCGGCTACGAGCAGTACTTC. Amino acid sequence: CASSEADVGGYEQYF.

This clone was picked up a small number of times. The J gene is TRBJ2-2, the V gene TRBV24-1; TRBD2 is a possible D gene (5 bases). Germline loops: CDR1 KGHDR, CDR2 SFDVKD. Between the trimmed V and J ends, which lost 6 bases and 7 bases, there was a span of 11 bases. CDR3 length equals 13 residues. The CDR3 loop reads CATSLGVGGELFF. CDR3 coding DNA: TGTGCCACCAGTCTCGGGGTCGGCGGGGAGCTGTTTTTT.

This clone was observed a single time. V is TRBV6-6 and J is TRBJ2-3, with 8 bases fitting TRBD1. The CDR3 covers 14 residues. Germline loops: CDR1 MNHNY, CDR2 SVGAGI (reference sequence). Germline trimming cut 5 bases from V and 1 base from J; bases unmatched to any gene: 2. DNA for the CDR3: TGTGCCAGCAGTGGACAGGGCGGCACAGATACGCAGTATTTT. It is translated as CASSGQGGTDTQYF.

J is TRBJ2-3 and V is TRBV5-6, with D perhaps matching TRBD1 (6 bases). Germline CDR1 reads SGHDT; CDR2 reads YYEEEE. The CDR3 runs to 14 residues. V was trimmed by 8 bases and J by 0 bases, leaving 13 bases between them. In DNA form, the CDR3 reads TGTGCCAGTACCAGGGGTCTTAGCACAGATACGCAGTATTTT. Residues: CASTRGLSTDTQYF.